Below are 11 T cell receptor beta chains sequenced from a single sample in a study of T cell responses to AZD1222 COVID-19 vaccine. Sequencing was performed with immunoSEQ multiplex PCR; in TCRdb, only in-frame clones are kept and a portion is missing. The sample lists roughly 120,000 clones; approximately 85% were seen once. The sample consisted of peripheral blood, taken on day 0 of AZD1222 vaccination. The receptors were gathered from an adult in good health.

The chain recombines TRBV7-3 with TRBJ2-3; D unclear. Germline lookup yields CDR1 SGHTA and CDR2 FQGTGA. CDR3 length: 17 residues. V lost 4 bases and J lost 1, with 18 bases in between. Written as DNA, the CDR3 is TGTGCCAGCAGCTCGACCCTTTGGTTGGGTCGCACAGATACGCAGTATTTT. The encoded protein is CASSSTLWLGRTDTQYF.

The rearrangement uses TRBV7-8 and TRBJ2-1; no clear D. V lost 3 bases to trimming and J lost 9 bases, with 24 bases between them. CDR3 length: 17 amino acids. Germline V gene lookup returns CDR1 SGHVS and CDR2 FQNEAQ. The CDR3 is CASSFLGWGKGISEQFF. CDR3 sequence (DNA): TGTGCCAGCAGCTTTTTGGGGTGGGGTAAGGGAATAAGTGAGCAGTTCTTC.

The J gene is TRBJ1-2, the V gene TRBV18; possibly TRBD1 for D (5 bases). Looked up from germline, CDR1 is KGHSH and CDR2 is LQKENI. The CDR3 is made up of 15 amino acids. Trimming took 5 bases from V and 1 from J, leaving 14 bases between them. The CDR3 coding sequence is TGTGCCAGCTCAACCTCGGGACGGAGTAACTATGGCTACACCTTC. Its protein is CASSTSGRSNYGYTF. Full variable domain (remainder filled in from reference TRBV18 and TRBJ1-2): NAGVMQNPRHLVRRRGQEARLRCSPMKGHSHVYWYRQLPEEGLKFMVYLQKENIIDESGMPKERFSAEFPKEGPSILRIQQVVRGDSAAYFCASSTSGRSNYGYTFGSGTRLTVV.

The chain combines TRBV6-2 or TRBV6-3 with TRBJ2-1, with TRBD2 identical over 11 bases. V was pared by 5 bases and J by 6 bases, with 6 bases of the junction left unmatched. Per the germline V gene, CDR1 is MNHEY and CDR2 is SVGEGT. The CDR3 sequence is 15 residues long. The CDR3 here is CASSHSGGAFNEQFF. The CDR3, as DNA: TGTGCCAGCAGTCATAGCGGGGGGGCTTTCAATGAGCAGTTCTTC.

The chain carries TRBV7-6 and TRBJ1-1; D gene unclear. V shed 1 base and J shed 6 bases, with 3 bases lying between them. The germline V gene has CDR1 SGHVS and CDR2 FNYEAQ. The CDR3 has 11 residues. The CDR3 here is CASSLGSEAFF. In nucleotides, the CDR3 is TGTGCCAGCAGCTTAGGGTCTGAAGCTTTCTTT.

The genes are TRBV19 and TRBJ2-7, with 10 bases that match TRBD2. Trimming at V came to 3 bases and at J to 6 bases, leaving 20 bases not matched to a gene. This CDR3 is 19 amino acids long. Germline assignment: CDR1 LNHDA and CDR2 SQIVND (reference sequence). The CDR3 reads CASSMSGDARLAGVREQYF. Here the CDR3 DNA reads TGTGCCAGTAGTATGTCGGGCGATGCACGGCTAGCGGGAGTTCGCGAGCAGTACTTC.

The table lists this clone with a few counts. The gene calls are TRBV7-2 and TRBJ1-3; D is possibly TRBD1 (5 bases). This CDR3 has 16 amino acids. The V end lost 4 bases, the J end lost 2 bases, and 15 bases lay between the germline ends. Germline V CDR1 and CDR2: SGHTA, FQGNSA. CDR3 sequence reads: CASSSKGTSTGNTIYF. CDR3 nucleotide sequence: TGTGCCAGCAGCTCGAAGGGGACGTCCACTGGAAACACCATATATTTT.

Only a few counts were recorded for this clone. For the CDR3, the DNA is TGTGCCAGCAGTTTGGACAGGGGAAATAGGGATGGCTACACCTTC. It yields the protein CASSLDRGNRDGYTF. The genes are TRBV27 and TRBJ1-2, with 9 bases that match TRBD1. The J segment lost 6 bases and the V segment lost 3 bases, leaving 8 bases of the junction unmatched. Germline V gene lookup returns CDR1 MNHEY and CDR2 SMNVEV (reference sequence). This CDR3 contains 15 residues.

The chain couples TRBV6-5 to TRBJ1-1; the match to TRBD1 covers 7 bases. Trimming removed 6 bases from V and 3 bases from J; junction bases left unmatched: 10. CDR3 length: 15 residues. From germline, CDR1 is MNHEY and CDR2 SVGAGI. CDR3 sequence: CASRTRQGRDTEAFF. Here the CDR3 DNA reads TGTGCCAGCAGAACTCGACAGGGTAGGGACACTGAAGCTTTCTTT.

This rearrangement joins TRBV27 to TRBJ2-4; D assignment may be TRBD1 or TRBD2 (5 bases each). Per germline, CDR1 MNHEY and CDR2 SMNVEV (reference sequence). CDR3 length: 14 residues. The ends were cut back, 7 bases at V and 5 bases at J, with 15 bases in the middle. CDR3 sequence: CASMEPGRQNIQYF. The CDR3, as DNA: TGTGCCAGCATGGAACCAGGGAGACAAAACATTCAGTACTTC.

The V and J genes are TRBV19 and TRBJ1-2; a weak D match, TRBD1 (5 bases). V lost 5 bases and J 7 bases, leaving 14 bases between the germline ends. Germline CDR1 and CDR2: LNHDA and SQIVND (reference sequence). CDR3 length equals 13 residues. CDR3 protein: CASSSQGFGGYTF. The CDR3 nucleotides are TGTGCCAGTAGTTCCCAGGGATTTGGTGGCTACACCTTC.